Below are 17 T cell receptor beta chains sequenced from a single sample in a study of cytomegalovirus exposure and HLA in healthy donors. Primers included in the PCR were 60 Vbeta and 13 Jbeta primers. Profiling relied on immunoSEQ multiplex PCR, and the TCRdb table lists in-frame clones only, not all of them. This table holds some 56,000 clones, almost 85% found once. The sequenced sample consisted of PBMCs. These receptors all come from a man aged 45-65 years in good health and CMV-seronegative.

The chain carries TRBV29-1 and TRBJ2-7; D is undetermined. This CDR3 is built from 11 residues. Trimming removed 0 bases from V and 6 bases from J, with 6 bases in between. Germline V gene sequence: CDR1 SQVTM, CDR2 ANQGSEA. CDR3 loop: CSVEDSREQYF. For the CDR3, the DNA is TGCAGCGTTGAAGACAGTCGCGAGCAGTACTTC.

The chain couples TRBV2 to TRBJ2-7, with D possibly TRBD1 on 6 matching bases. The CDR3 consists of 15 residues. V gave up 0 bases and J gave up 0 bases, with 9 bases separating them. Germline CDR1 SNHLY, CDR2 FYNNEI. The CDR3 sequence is CASSEAAGASYEQYF. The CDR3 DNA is TGTGCCAGCAGTGAAGCGGCAGGGGCCTCCTACGAGCAGTACTTC.

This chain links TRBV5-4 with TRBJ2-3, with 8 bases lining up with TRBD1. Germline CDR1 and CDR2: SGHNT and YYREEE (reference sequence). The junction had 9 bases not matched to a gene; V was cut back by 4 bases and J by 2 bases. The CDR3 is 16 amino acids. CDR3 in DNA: TGTGCCAGCAGCCGGACAGGGACTTCCTTCACAGATACGCAGTATTTT. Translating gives CASSRTGTSFTDTQYF.

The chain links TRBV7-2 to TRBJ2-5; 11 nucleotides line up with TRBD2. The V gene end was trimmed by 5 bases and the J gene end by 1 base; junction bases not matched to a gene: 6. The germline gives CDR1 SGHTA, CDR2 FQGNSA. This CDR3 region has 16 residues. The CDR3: CASSPPGLAVQETQYF. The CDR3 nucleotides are TGTGCCAGCAGCCCCCCGGGACTAGCGGTCCAAGAGACCCAGTACTTC. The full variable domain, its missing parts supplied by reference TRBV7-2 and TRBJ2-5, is GAGVSQSPSNKVTEKGKDVELRCDPISGHTALYWYRQSLGQGLEFLIYFQGNSAPDKSGLPSDRFSAERTGGSVSTLTIQRTQQEDSAVYLCASSPPGLAVQETQYFGPGTRLLVL.

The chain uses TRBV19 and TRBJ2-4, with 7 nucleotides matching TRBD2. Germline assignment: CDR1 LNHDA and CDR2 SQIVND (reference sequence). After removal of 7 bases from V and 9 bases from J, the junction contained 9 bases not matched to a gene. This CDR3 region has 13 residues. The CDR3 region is CASNPGGMVIQYF. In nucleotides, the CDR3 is TGTGCCAGTAACCCGGGGGGAATGGTCATTCAGTACTTC.

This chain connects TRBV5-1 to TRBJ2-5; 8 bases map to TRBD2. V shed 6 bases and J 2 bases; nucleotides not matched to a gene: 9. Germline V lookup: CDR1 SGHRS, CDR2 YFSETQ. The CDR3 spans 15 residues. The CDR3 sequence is CASNPSGGDQETQYF. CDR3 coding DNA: TGCGCCAGCAATCCCAGCGGGGGAGATCAAGAGACCCAGTACTTC.

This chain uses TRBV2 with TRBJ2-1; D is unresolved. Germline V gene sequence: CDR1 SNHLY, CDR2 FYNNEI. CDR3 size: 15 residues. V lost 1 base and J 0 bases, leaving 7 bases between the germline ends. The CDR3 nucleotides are TGTGCCAGCAGTGAAGACCGAGGCTCCTACAATGAGCAGTTCTTC. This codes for CASSEDRGSYNEQFF.

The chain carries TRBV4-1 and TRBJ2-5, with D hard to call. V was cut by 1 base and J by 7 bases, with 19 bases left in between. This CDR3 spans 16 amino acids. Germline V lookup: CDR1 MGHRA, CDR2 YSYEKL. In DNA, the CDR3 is TGCGCCAGCAGCCAAGTAATGGGTGCGGTCGTCGGGACCCAGTACTTC. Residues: CASSQVMGAVVGTQYF.

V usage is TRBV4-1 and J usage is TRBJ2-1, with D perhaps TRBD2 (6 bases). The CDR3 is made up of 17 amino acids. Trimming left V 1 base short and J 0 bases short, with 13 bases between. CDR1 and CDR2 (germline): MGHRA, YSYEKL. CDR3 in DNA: TGCGCCAGCAGCCAAGTTACCGCGGGGCTCTCCTACAATGAGCAGTTCTTC. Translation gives CASSQVTAGLSYNEQFF.

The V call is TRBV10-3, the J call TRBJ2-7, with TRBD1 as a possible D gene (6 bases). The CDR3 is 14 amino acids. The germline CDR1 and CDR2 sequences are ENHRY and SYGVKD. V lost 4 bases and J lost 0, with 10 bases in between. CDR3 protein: CAISGQDSSYEQYF. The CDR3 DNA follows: TGTGCCATCAGTGGACAGGACAGCTCCTACGAGCAGTACTTC.

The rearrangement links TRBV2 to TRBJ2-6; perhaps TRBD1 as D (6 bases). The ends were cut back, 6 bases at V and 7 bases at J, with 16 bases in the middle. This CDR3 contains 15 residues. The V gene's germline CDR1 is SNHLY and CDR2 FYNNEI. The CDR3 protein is CASRDTGWGANVLTF. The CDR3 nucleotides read TGTGCCAGCAGGGATACAGGGTGGGGAGCCAACGTCCTGACTTTC.

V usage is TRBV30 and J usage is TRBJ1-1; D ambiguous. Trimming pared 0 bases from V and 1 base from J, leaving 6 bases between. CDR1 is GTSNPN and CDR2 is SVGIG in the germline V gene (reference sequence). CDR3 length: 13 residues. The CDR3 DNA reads TGTGCCTGGAGTGTACCGGGGAACACTGAAGCTTTCTTT. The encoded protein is CAWSVPGNTEAFF.

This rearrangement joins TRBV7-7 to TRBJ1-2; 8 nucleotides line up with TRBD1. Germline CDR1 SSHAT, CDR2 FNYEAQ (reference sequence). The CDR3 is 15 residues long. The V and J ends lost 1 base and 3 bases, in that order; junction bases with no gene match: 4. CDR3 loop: CASSLGTTGDYGYTF. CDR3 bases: TGTGCCAGCAGCTTAGGGACGACAGGGGACTATGGCTACACCTTC.

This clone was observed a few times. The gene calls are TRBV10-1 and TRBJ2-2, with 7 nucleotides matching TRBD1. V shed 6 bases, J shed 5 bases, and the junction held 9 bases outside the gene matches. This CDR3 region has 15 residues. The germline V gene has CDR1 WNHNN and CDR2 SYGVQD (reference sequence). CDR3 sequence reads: CASSPSGTATGELFF. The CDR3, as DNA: TGCGCCAGCAGCCCCTCCGGGACAGCAACCGGGGAGCTGTTTTTT.

The CDR3 region has the DNA TGTGCCAGCAGCTTGGTGTCGTCACGGGACGAGCAGTACTTC. As protein: CASSLVSSRDEQYF. The chain joins TRBV5-4 to TRBJ2-7; D is undetermined. Trimming took off 0 bases at V and 5 bases at J, with 12 bases between the two ends. Germline CDR1 is SGHNT and CDR2 is YYREEE (reference sequence). The CDR3 totals 14 residues.

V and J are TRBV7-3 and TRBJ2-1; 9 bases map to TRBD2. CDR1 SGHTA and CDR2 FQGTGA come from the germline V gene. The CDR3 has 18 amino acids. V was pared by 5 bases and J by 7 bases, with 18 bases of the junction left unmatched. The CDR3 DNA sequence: TGTGCCAGCAGCCCAACCCGGGGGATAGCGGGGGAGAGAAATGAGCAGTTCTTC. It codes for CASSPTRGIAGERNEQFF.

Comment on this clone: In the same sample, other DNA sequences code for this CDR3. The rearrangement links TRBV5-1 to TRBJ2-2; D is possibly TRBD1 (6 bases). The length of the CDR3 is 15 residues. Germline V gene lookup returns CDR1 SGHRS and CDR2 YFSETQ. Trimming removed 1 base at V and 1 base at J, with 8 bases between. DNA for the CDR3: TGCGCCAGCAGCTTGTCGACAGGGAACACCGGGGAGCTGTTTTTT. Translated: CASSLSTGNTGELFF. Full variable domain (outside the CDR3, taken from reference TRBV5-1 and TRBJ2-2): KAGVTQTPRYLIKTRGQQVTLSCSPISGHRSVSWYQQTPGQGLQFLFEYFSETQRNKGNFPGRFSGRQFSNSRSEMNVSTLELGDSALYLCASSLSTGNTGELFFGEGSRLTVL.